What follows is one T cell receptor beta chain and its context. This sample was taken from a study of regulatory T cells in long-lasting Graves disease. V was shortened by 6 bases and J by 2 bases, with 13 bases between the two germline ends. This CDR3 region has 14 residues. Looked up from germline, CDR1 is LGHDT and CDR2 is YNNKEL (reference sequence). Sequencing libraries for TCR beta were prepared with iRepertoire HTBI primers and Arm-PCR of CDR3 regions. TCRdb re-analysed the multiplex PCR reads in MiXCR, keeping a single row per CDR3 protein. The table includes hundreds of thousands of distinct CDR3 sequences, 16% detected once. Time point here: newly diagnosed GD, antithyroid drugs for less than 3 months. PBMC RNA was the source of the TCR library. This sample also belongs to another study, concerning T cells in Graves' hyperthyroidism and ophthalmopathy.

This specimen was peripheral blood mononuclear cells (PBMCs), taken at new diagnosis, from a patient treated with antithyroid drugs. This clonotype was obtained from a woman in her 30s with Graves disease. This chain connects TRBV3-1 to TRBJ1-1; perhaps TRBD1 as D (6 bases). The CDR3 DNA reads as TGTGCCAGCAGTAGACAGGCTGTAAACACTGAAGCTTTCTTT. Translated: CASSRQAVNTEAFF.